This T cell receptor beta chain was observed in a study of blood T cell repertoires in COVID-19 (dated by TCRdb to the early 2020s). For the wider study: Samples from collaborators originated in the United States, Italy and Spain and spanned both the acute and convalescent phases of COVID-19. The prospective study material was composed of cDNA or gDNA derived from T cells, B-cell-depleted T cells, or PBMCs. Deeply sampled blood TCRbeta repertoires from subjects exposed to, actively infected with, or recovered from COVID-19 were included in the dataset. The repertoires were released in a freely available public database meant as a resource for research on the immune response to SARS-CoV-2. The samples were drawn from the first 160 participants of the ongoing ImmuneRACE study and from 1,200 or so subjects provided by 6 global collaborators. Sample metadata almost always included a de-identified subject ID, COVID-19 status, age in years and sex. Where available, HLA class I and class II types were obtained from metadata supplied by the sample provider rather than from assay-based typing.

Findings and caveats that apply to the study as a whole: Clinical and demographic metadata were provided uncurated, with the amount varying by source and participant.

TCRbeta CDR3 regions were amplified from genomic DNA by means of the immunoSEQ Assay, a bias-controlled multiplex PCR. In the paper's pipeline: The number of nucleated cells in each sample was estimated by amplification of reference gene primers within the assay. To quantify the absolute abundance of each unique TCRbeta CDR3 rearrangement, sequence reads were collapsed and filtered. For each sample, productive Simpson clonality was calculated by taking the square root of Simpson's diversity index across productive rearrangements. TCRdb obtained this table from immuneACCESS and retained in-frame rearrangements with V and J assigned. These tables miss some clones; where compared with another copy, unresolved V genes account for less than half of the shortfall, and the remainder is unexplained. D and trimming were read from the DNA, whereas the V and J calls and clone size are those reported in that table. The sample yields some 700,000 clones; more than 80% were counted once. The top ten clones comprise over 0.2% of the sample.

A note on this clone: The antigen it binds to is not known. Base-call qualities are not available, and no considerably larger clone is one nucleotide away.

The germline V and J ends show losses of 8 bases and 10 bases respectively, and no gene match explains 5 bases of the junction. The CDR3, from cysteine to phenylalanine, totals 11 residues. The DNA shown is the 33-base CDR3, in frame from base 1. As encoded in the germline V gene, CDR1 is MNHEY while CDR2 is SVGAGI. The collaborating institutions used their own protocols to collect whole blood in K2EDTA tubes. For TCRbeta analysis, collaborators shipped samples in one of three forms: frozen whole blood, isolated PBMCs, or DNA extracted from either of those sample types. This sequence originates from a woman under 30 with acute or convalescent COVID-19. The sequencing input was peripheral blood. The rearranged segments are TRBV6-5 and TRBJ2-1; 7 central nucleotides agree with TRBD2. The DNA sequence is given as TGTGCCAGCTCTTGGACTAGGGAGCAGTTCTTC. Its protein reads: CASSWTREQFF.